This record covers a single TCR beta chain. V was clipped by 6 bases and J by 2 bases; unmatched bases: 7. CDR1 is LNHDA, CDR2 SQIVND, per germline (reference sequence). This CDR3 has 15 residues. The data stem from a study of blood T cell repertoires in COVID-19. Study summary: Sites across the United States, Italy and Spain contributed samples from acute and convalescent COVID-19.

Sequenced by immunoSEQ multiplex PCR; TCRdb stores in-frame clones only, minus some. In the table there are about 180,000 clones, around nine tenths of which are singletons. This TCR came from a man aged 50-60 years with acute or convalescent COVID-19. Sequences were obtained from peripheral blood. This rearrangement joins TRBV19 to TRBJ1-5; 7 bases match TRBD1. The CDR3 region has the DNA TGTGCCAGTAGCCGCCAAGGGGGCGGCAATCAGCCCCAGCATTTT. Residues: CASSRQGGGNQPQHF.